The rows below give T cell receptor beta chains drawn from one sample of a study of OX40 agonist ivuxolimab in advanced cancers. Sequencing was performed with immunoSEQ multiplex PCR; in TCRdb, only in-frame clones are kept and a portion is missing. Of about 14,000 clones listed, about 90% are singletons. The sample in question was CD4+ or CD8+ T cells sorted from blood, obtained in a trial of the OX40 agonist ivuxolimab. Source of these receptors: an adult with an advanced solid tumor such as melanoma, head and neck, liver or kidney cancer. Both conserved end residues are part of each CDR3. D genes are given only for firm matches. Some rows mark clone size as missing; the rest say once, few, many or name a class of expanded clone.

TRBV15	few	TRBD1	TRBJ2-1	16	TGTGCCACCAGCTTCCCCTCGGGGACAGGGTTAGTTGAGCAGTTCTTC	CATSFPSGTGLVEQFF
TRBV7-8	-	-	TRBJ2-7	11	TGTGCCAGCGTAGACACTTACGAGCAGTACTTC	CASVDTYEQYF
TRBV5-6	-	-	TRBJ2-1	15	TGTGCCAGCAGCTTGGCCCCGGGGGCCTACAATGAGCAGTTCTTC	CASSLAPGAYNEQFF
TRBV7-9	-	-	TRBJ1-1	14	TGTGCCAGCAGCTTAGAGGTTTCGAACACTGAAGCTTTCTTT	CASSLEVSNTEAFF
TRBV7-2	-	-	TRBJ2-7	10	TGTGCCAGCAAGCAGGGCGAGCAGTACTTC	CASKQGEQYF
TRBV5-1	-	-	TRBJ2-2	15	TGCGCCAGCAGCTTGGTAGGGGCGGAGAACGGGGAGCTGTTTTTT	CASSLVGAENGELFF
TRBV6-4	-	TRBD2	TRBJ2-1	15	TGTGCCAGCAGTGACTCCGCGGGAGCGGGCAATGAGCAGTTCTTC	CASSDSAGAGNEQFF
TRBV5-6	-	TRBD1	TRBJ2-6	15	TGTGCCAGCAGGTTTCAGGGGGCTGGGGCCAACGTCCTGACTTTC	CASRFQGAGANVLTF
TRBV7-8	-	-	TRBJ2-5	17	TGTGCCAGCAGCACCCCACGCTCCGGGATCAGCGAAGAGACCCAGTACTTC	CASSTPRSGISEETQYF
TRBV7-7	-	-	TRBJ2-7	16	TGTGCCAGCAGCCCAACGAGGGGGGCCAGGGCCTACGAGCAGTACTTC	CASSPTRGARAYEQYF
TRBV9	few	-	TRBJ2-7	15	TGTGCCAGCAGCGTAGACGGCAGGGGTCCAGCTGTGCAGTACTTC	CASSVDGRGPAVQYF
TRBV9	-	-	TRBJ2-7	13	TGTGCCAGCAGCCCCCCGGTTTCCTACGAGCAGTACTTC	CASSPPVSYEQYF
TRBV12-5	once	TRBD1	TRBJ2-2	15	TGTGCTAGTGGTTTGCAACAGGGGGGAACCGGGGAGCTGTTTTTT	CASGLQQGGTGELFF
TRBV6-6	-	-	TRBJ1-1	14	TGTGCCAGCAGTTACGGGGGGGAGTTCACTGAAGCTTTCTTT	CASSYGGEFTEAFF
TRBV27	-	-	TRBJ2-1	15	TGTGCCAGCAGTCCTCTGGGGAGTGGATACAATGAGCAGTTCTTC	CASSPLGSGYNEQFF
TRBV10-1	-	-	TRBJ2-1	17	TGCGCCAGCAGTGAGTCGAGGACGGTAAGCTCCTACAATGAGCAGTTCTTC	CASSESRTVSSYNEQFF
TRBV7-3	-	-	TRBJ2-1	15	TGTGCCAGCAGCTTATCGGTAGGGCGTGTGGATGAGCAGTTCTTC	CASSLSVGRVDEQFF
TRBV7-9	-	TRBD2	TRBJ2-3	15	TGTGCCAGCAGCTTGGGGGGGGGAGACACAGATACGCAGTATTTT	CASSLGGGDTDTQYF
TRBV15	-	-	TRBJ2-1	14	TGTGCCACCAGCAGAGCTGGACTCTACAATGAGCAGTTCTTC	CATSRAGLYNEQFF
TRBV11-3	once	TRBD2	TRBJ2-3	19	TGTGCCAGCAGCACACGGACTAGCGGGAAGCCGTACTCCGTAGATACGCAGTATTTT	CASSTRTSGKPYSVDTQYF